Included here is one T cell receptor (beta chain) sequence, with context. Its antigen is still unknown. The sample is drawn from a study of cytomegalovirus exposure and HLA in healthy donors. Overall study results and limits: When analyzed later, the rates of TCR association showed variation by HLA locus, with DRB1 the most and HLA-C the fewest. Most TCR sequences were rare, but some public TCRs occurred in many donors. Judged likely to be a sequencing artifact was a cluster of highly shared sequence variants.

The PCR had 60 Vbeta and 13 Jbeta primers. Data came from immunoSEQ multiplex PCR; TCRdb stores just in-frame clones and leaves some out. The sample comprises some 160,000 clones, roughly 81% of which are singletons, and just over 2.5% rests with the top ten. Specimen: PBMCs. The receptor was derived from a man aged 30 to 45 in good health and CMV-seropositive.

The DNA for the CDR3 is TGTGCTAGTGGTTTGAGGGCGGGAGGGACCCACCGGGGGGAGCTGTTTTTT. It encodes CASGLRAGGTHRGELFF. The chain links TRBV12-5 to TRBJ2-2; 9 bases align to TRBD2. Trimming removed 2 bases from V and 8 bases from J; junction bases left unmatched: 12. The V gene's germline CDR1 is LGHNT and CDR2 FRNRAP. The CDR3 sequence is 17 residues long.